The 26 T cell receptor beta chains below come from one sample, sequenced in a study of sequential checkpoint blockade in melanoma. Regarding treatment: randomized to nivolumab then ipilimumab (arm A) or the reverse (arm B). Using immunoSEQ multiplex PCR, the repertoire was profiled, and TCRdb retains in-frame clones only, with some absent. Counted here are under 6,000 clones, approximately 80% occurring once; the ten biggest clones make up 56%. Specimen: CD8+ T cells sorted from blood (inferred from file names), collected from a patient given nivolumab and ipilimumab in sequence. Receptor source: a human donor with melanoma.

The rearrangement links TRBV5-1 to TRBJ2-1, with 9 nucleotides matching TRBD1. The CDR3 is 16 amino acids. The ends lost 4 bases at V and 0 bases at J; junction bases unmatched: 5. CDR1 and CDR2 (germline): SGHRS, YFSETQ. CDR3 nucleotides: TGCGCCAGCAGCCCCACGGACAGGGGCTCCTACAATGAGCAGTTCTTC. Translated, it gives CASSPTDRGSYNEQFF.

The chain employs TRBV11-2 and TRBJ1-2, with 8 bases aligning to TRBD1. The CDR3 has 16 residues. J was trimmed by 5 bases and V by 1 base; bases with no gene match: 9. CDR1 SGHAT and CDR2 FQNNGV come from the germline V gene. CDR3 in amino acids: CASSLVFAGGAYGYTF. The CDR3 nucleotides read TGTGCCAGCAGCTTAGTTTTTGCAGGGGGCGCGTATGGCTACACCTTC.

The CDR3 DNA sequence: TGTGCCAGCAGCTTGGTGCAGAAACACTATGGCTACACCTTC. This gives the protein CASSLVQKHYGYTF. The rearrangement links TRBV5-6 to TRBJ1-2; no firm D call. Germline V CDR1 and CDR2: SGHDT, YYEEEE. The CDR3 consists of 14 residues. Trimming left V 0 bases short and J 3 bases short, with 9 bases between.

This chain uses TRBV4-2 with TRBJ2-7, with TRBD2 matching over 7 bases. The CDR3 runs to 14 residues. V lost 5 bases to trimming and J lost 0 bases; unmatched junction nucleotides: 4. Germline assignment: CDR1 LGHNA and CDR2 YNFKEQ. CDR3 bases: TGTGCCAGCAGCTTTCAGCGGGACTCCTACGAGCAGTACTTC. Amino acid sequence: CASSFQRDSYEQYF.

V usage is TRBV7-2 and J usage is TRBJ2-5; 8 nucleotides match TRBD2. The CDR3 totals 15 residues. Germline V gives CDR1 SGHTA, CDR2 FQGNSA. The trim removed 1 base at V and 4 bases at J, leaving 5 bases unmatched. CDR3 region: CASSLGRGGRETQYF. CDR3 in DNA: TGTGCCAGCAGCTTAGGTCGGGGGGGCAGAGAGACCCAGTACTTC.

This clone was picked up a small number of times. The gene calls are TRBV9 and TRBJ1-3; D ambiguous. The CDR3 is 12 amino acids. V was shortened by 7 bases and J by 1 base, with 6 bases between the two germline ends. CDR1 and CDR2 (germline): SGDLS, YYNGEE. The CDR3 sequence is CASEGSGNTIYF. The CDR3, as DNA: TGTGCCAGCGAGGGTTCTGGAAACACCATATATTTT.

This clone was seen a few times. J is TRBJ1-1 and V is TRBV4-3, with D unclear. Germline V gene data show CDR1 as LGHNA and CDR2 as YSLEER. The CDR3 runs 13 residues. The ends were cut back, 4 bases at V and 1 base at J, with 7 bases in the middle. CDR3 amino acids: CASSPFRNTEAFF. The CDR3 DNA reads as TGCGCCAGCAGCCCCTTCAGGAACACTGAAGCTTTCTTT.

The V and J genes are TRBV7-2 and TRBJ2-7; 8 bases agree with TRBD1. This CDR3 has 14 residues. Germline V gives CDR1 SGHTA, CDR2 FQGNSA. The J segment lost 6 bases and the V segment lost 5 bases, leaving 9 bases of the junction unmatched. The CDR3 region has the DNA TGTGCCAGCAGCCATTTAGGACAGGGATCCGAGCAGTACTTC. Encoded protein: CASSHLGQGSEQYF.

V gene TRBV19 combines with J gene TRBJ1-5; 7 nucleotides agree with TRBD1. This CDR3 spans 19 amino acids. V gave up 6 bases and J gave up 5 bases; unmatched junction bases: 22. CDR1 is LNHDA and CDR2 is SQIVND in the germline V gene (reference sequence). CDR3 residues: CASSKANRGPEDRHQPQHF. In DNA, the CDR3 is TGTGCCAGTAGCAAAGCAAACAGGGGACCTGAGGATCGTCATCAGCCCCAGCATTTT.

The J gene is TRBJ1-5, the V gene TRBV2; TRBD1 aligns across 8 bases. J was trimmed by 1 base and V by 11 bases; bases with no gene match: 7. CDR1 is SNHLY, CDR2 FYNNEI, per germline. The CDR3 is 14 residues long. The CDR3 loop reads CAGWTGQSNQPQHF. The CDR3 region has the DNA TGTGCCGGATGGACAGGGCAGAGCAATCAGCCCCAGCATTTT. The full variable domain, with the rest looked up from reference TRBV2 and TRBJ1-5, is EPEVTQTPSHQVTQMGQEVILRCVPISNHLYFYWYRQILGQKVEFLVSFYNNEISEKSEIFDDQFSVERPDGSNFTLKIRSTKLEDSAMYFCAGWTGQSNQPQHFGDGTRLSIL.

The chain links TRBV7-6 to TRBJ1-4, with 8 bases aligning to TRBD1. V lost 4 bases and J lost 8; bases outside the gene matches: 12. CDR1 and CDR2 from the germline V gene are SGHVS and FNYEAQ. The CDR3 covers 16 residues. CDR3 in DNA: TGTGCCAGCAGCTCCACAATAGACGGGACAGGCGAAAAACTGTTTTTT. This codes for CASSSTIDGTGEKLFF.

The CDR3 DNA reads TGTGCCAGCAGCTTAGGGACAGGCTACGAGCAGTACTTC. It yields the protein CASSLGTGYEQYF. The rearrangement joins TRBV9 to TRBJ2-7; 8 positions agree with TRBD1. Germline loops: CDR1 SGDLS, CDR2 YYNGEE. V shed 4 bases and J 3 bases; nucleotides not matched to a gene: 3. CDR3 length: 13 residues.

The chain employs TRBV7-9 and TRBJ2-7; 7 positions agree with TRBD2. The V and J ends lost 4 bases and 0 bases, in that order; junction bases with no gene match: 9. Germline V gene sequence: CDR1 SEHNR, CDR2 FQNEAQ (reference sequence). This CDR3 is 16 amino acids long. As DNA, the CDR3 is TGTGCCAGCAGCTCGACTAGCTACGACCTCTCCTACGAGCAGTACTTC. Protein product: CASSSTSYDLSYEQYF.

The chain combines TRBV29-1 with TRBJ2-3; 8 nucleotides agree with TRBD1. Germline CDR1 is SQVTM and CDR2 is ANQGSEA. The length of the CDR3 is 13 residues. After removal of 4 bases from V and 0 bases from J, the junction contained 0 bases not matched to a gene. CDR3 sequence (DNA): TGCAGCGTTGGGGACAGGAGCACAGATACGCAGTATTTT. Translation: CSVGDRSTDTQYF.

This sequence joins TRBV7-3 and TRBJ2-3; no clear D gene. CDR1 is SGHTA and CDR2 is FQGTGA in the germline V gene. This CDR3 contains 13 residues. Trimming pared 4 bases from V and 0 bases from J, leaving 5 bases between. This CDR3 is CASSYYSTDTQYF. CDR3 nucleotide sequence: TGTGCCAGCAGCTACTATAGCACAGATACGCAGTATTTT. The complete variable domain, with remaining parts taken from reference TRBV7-3 and TRBJ2-3, reads GAGVSQTPSNKVTEKGKYVELRCDPISGHTALYWYRQSLGQGPEFLIYFQGTGAADDSGLPNDRFFAVRPEGSVSTLKIQRTERGDSAVYLCASSYYSTDTQYFGPGTRLTVL.

The V call is TRBV27, the J call TRBJ1-1; 8 bases agree with TRBD1. Germline V CDR1 and CDR2: MNHEY, SMNVEV (reference sequence). The CDR3 totals 15 residues. The trim removed 6 bases at V and 0 bases at J, leaving 6 bases unmatched. The CDR3 loop reads CASRQQGEVNTEAFF. The DNA of the CDR3 is TGTGCCAGCAGACAACAGGGGGAGGTGAACACTGAAGCTTTCTTT.

This clone was counted once. The chain carries TRBV29-1 and TRBJ2-2, with 8 bases matching TRBD1. After removal of 5 bases from V and 0 bases from J, the junction contained 11 bases not matched to a gene. This CDR3 contains 17 residues. Germline CDR1 and CDR2: SQVTM and ANQGSEA. The DNA of the CDR3 is TGCAGCGTTCAACTGACAGGGGCGACTACGAACACCGGGGAGCTGTTTTTT. Amino acid sequence: CSVQLTGATTNTGELFF.

In nucleotides, the CDR3 is TGTGCCAGCAGTCCCGGGACAGGGCTTGATGAGCAGTTCTTC. It yields the protein CASSPGTGLDEQFF. V gene TRBV28 combines with J gene TRBJ2-1; 9 nucleotides match TRBD1. The CDR3 consists of 14 residues. With 5 bases clipped from V and 8 bases from J, the junction kept 7 bases outside the gene matches. Germline V gene sequence: CDR1 MDHEN, CDR2 SYDVKM. The whole variable domain, filled in from reference TRBV28 and TRBJ2-1, reads DVKVTQSSRYLVKRTGEKVFLECVQDMDHENMFWYRQDPGLGLRLIYFSYDVKMKEKGDIPEGYSVSREKKERFSLILESASTNQTSMYLCASSPGTGLDEQFFGPGTRLTVL.

The rearrangement uses TRBV18 and TRBJ2-2, with TRBD2 identical over 8 bases. Trimming removed 3 bases from V and 2 bases from J; junction bases left unmatched: 8. CDR3 size: 17 residues. Germline V gene sequence: CDR1 KGHSH, CDR2 LQKENI. Here the CDR3 DNA reads TGTGCCAGCTCACCCACCCCGGGAGGGGCCAACACCGGGGAGCTGTTTTTT. It yields the protein CASSPTPGGANTGELFF.

The chain employs TRBV14 and TRBJ2-7; 7 bases map to TRBD1. Losses at the gene ends were 0 bases for V and 3 bases for J; bases not matched to a gene: 8. The CDR3 is made up of 16 amino acids. The V gene's germline CDR1 is SGHDN and CDR2 FVKESK. The CDR3 DNA follows: TGTGCCAGCAGCCAAGACACAGGGGTTTTTTTCTACGAGCAGTACTTC. Encoded protein: CASSQDTGVFFYEQYF.

This clone was recorded once. The chain links TRBV5-4 to TRBJ2-7, with D possibly matching TRBD1 (7 bases). The V and J ends lost 0 bases and 3 bases respectively, with 16 bases between them. The CDR3 has 16 amino acids. Germline V CDR1 and CDR2: SGHNT, YYREEE (reference sequence). The DNA of the CDR3 is TGTGCCAGCAGCTTGGGGAGGGACAGACCTAACTACGAGCAGTACTTC. Its protein is CASSLGRDRPNYEQYF.

This clone was observed a few times. The rearrangement links TRBV5-8 to TRBJ2-1; no clear D. CDR3 length equals 15 residues. Germline V gene data show CDR1 as SGHTS and CDR2 as YDEGEE. Trimming removed 4 bases at V and 4 bases at J, with 15 bases between. The CDR3, as DNA: TGTGCCAGCAGCCAAGATCCCGGCGGTTACAATGAGCAGTTCTTC. It is translated as CASSQDPGGYNEQFF.

V is TRBV4-3 and J is TRBJ2-2; 10 nucleotides match TRBD2. The germline V gene has CDR1 LGHNA and CDR2 YSLEER. The CDR3 consists of 17 residues. Trimming took 0 bases from V and 1 from J; bases not matched to a gene: 2. CDR3 region: CASSQDLAGVNTGELFF. Here the CDR3 DNA reads TGCGCCAGCAGCCAAGATCTAGCGGGGGTGAACACCGGGGAGCTGTTTTTT.

J is TRBJ1-2 and V is TRBV6-6, with D unclear. The CDR3 is made up of 16 amino acids. The ends were cut back, 2 bases at V and 2 bases at J, with 15 bases in the middle. Germline CDR1 MNHNY, CDR2 SVGAGI (reference sequence). The CDR3 DNA follows: TGTGCCAGCAGTTACCCCCGGTCCGGAGGGAACTATGGCTACACCTTC. This sequence encodes CASSYPRSGGNYGYTF.

The chain recombines TRBV19 with TRBJ1-1, with 7 positions matching TRBD1. The CDR3 sequence is 14 residues long. Trimming cost V 6 bases and J 1 base; bases outside gene matches: 5. Per the germline V gene, CDR1 is LNHDA and CDR2 is SQIVND (reference sequence). In nucleotides, the CDR3 is TGTGCCAGTAGGTGGACAGGACGGAACACTGAAGCTTTCTTT. Translating it yields CASRWTGRNTEAFF.

This clone showed up just a few times. The chain uses TRBV14 and TRBJ1-6; 9 bases fit TRBD1. The length of the CDR3 is 15 residues. From germline, CDR1 is SGHDN and CDR2 FVKESK. J was trimmed by 6 bases and V by 6 bases; bases with no gene match: 6. In nucleotides, the CDR3 is TGTGCCAGCAGTCCGGGACAGGGAAGTAATTCACCCCTCCACTTT. It yields the protein CASSPGQGSNSPLHF.